The rows below give T cell receptor beta chains drawn from one sample of a study of patients and donors after allogeneic stem cell transplantation. Each CDR3 protein gets one entry after TCRdb re-called the RT-PCR reads with MiXCR. This table holds some 880,000 distinct CDR3 sequences, approximately 18% found once. What was sequenced was blood, either unsorted or a sorted T cell fraction (not recorded which). All receptors derive from a human donor who was either an allogeneic HSCT recipient or a stem cell or donor lymphocyte infusion donor (not recorded which). It is not recorded whose cells these are; they may come from a transplant donor. CDR3s include the opening cysteine and the closing phenylalanine or tryptophan. D genes are given only for firm matches. Expanded clones are given a class, and other clones once, few, many or no size at all.

>once|TRBV27|-|TRBJ1-2
TGTGCCAGCAGTAAGGGGGGGGGTCCGGGACGGAAAAATTCTAACTATGGCTACACCTTC
CASSKGGGPGRKNSNYGYTF
>few|TRBV29-1|-|TRBJ2-3
TGCAGCGTGGGGGGCAGAAACACAGATACGCAGTATTTT
CSVGGRNTDTQYF
>-|TRBV28|TRBD1|TRBJ2-1
TGTGCCAGCAGTCTCCGGGACAGGGGGTCTGACAATGAGCAGTTCTTC
CASSLRDRGSDNEQFF
>many|TRBV3-1|TRBD1|TRBJ1-1
TGTGCCAGCAGCCAAGGGACAGGGGGAGCTTTCTTT
CASSQGTGGAFF
>-|TRBV3-1|-|TRBJ1-4
TGTGCCAGCAGCCACAGGGGTGGGGAAAAACTGTTTTTT
CASSHRGGEKLFF
>few|TRBV7-6|TRBD1|TRBJ1-4
TGTGCCAGCAGCCAAGACAGGGGTCGGATGAATGAAAAACTGTTTTTT
CASSQDRGRMNEKLFF
>few|TRBV5-6|-|TRBJ2-2
TGTGCCAGCAGCATAGGACAGTTAGAAACCGGGGAGCTGTTTTTT
CASSIGQLETGELFF
>many|TRBV5-1|-|TRBJ1-6
TGCGCCAGCAGCTTGGAGGCCTCCTATAATTCACCCCTCCACTTT
CASSLEASYNSPLHF
>-|TRBV24-1|-|TRBJ2-3
TGTGCCACCAGTGATTTGGGGCCAGGAGAAGATACGCAGTATTTT
CATSDLGPGEDTQYF
>few|TRBV28|-|TRBJ1-5
TGTGCCAGCAGTTTAGCGGGACAAAATAGCAATCAGCCCCAGCATTTT
CASSLAGQNSNQPQHF
>many|TRBV12-3/TRBV12-4|TRBD1|TRBJ2-1
TGTGCCAGCAGCTGGACAGGGGTGTACAATGAGCAGTTCTTC
CASSWTGVYNEQFF
>-|TRBV5-1|-|TRBJ1-6
TGCGCCAGCAGCTTGGCTGGCAGAGATAATTCACCCCTCCACTTT
CASSLAGRDNSPLHF
>many|TRBV12-3/TRBV12-4|-|TRBJ1-2
TGTGCCAGCAGTTTAGGTGGCGTGGGTGGCTACACCTTC
CASSLGGVGGYTF
>-|TRBV6-5|TRBD1|TRBJ1-1
TGTGCCAGCAGTTACTTCACAGGGGCAAACACTGAAGCTTTCTTT
CASSYFTGANTEAFF
>-|TRBV2|-|TRBJ2-7
TGTGCCAGCATGACGGCAGGGGAGGCCTACGAGCAGTACTTC
CASMTAGEAYEQYF